These 15 T cell receptor beta chains share one sample of origin, sequenced in a study of post-analysis software for immune sequencing data. Study results and limitations: Patients used roughly five TRBV segments, including TRBV5-6, TRBV5-1 and TRBV20-1, more often than controls.

Unique molecular identifiers featured in each of the TCR beta cDNA libraries. In TCRdb, the PCR reads were re-called with MiXCR into one record per CDR3 protein. This sample has about 460,000 distinct CDR3 sequences, with approximately 45% found just once. Antigen specificity for these receptors is unknown. The sample comprised blood. All receptors derive from a girl aged 5 to 17 with multiple sclerosis.

V and J are TRBV29-1 and TRBJ1-1, with D possibly TRBD1 on 5 matching bases. V was clipped by 6 bases and J by 1 base, with 15 bases between them. The CDR3 loop spans 14 amino acids. From germline, CDR1 is SQVTM and CDR2 ANQGSEA. The CDR3: CSVAKTVRNTEAFF. The CDR3 nucleotides are TGCAGCGTCGCTAAGACAGTTAGGAACACTGAAGCTTTCTTT. Based on the CDR3 plus reference TRBV29-1 and TRBJ1-1, the full variable domain is SAVISQKPSRDICQRGTSLTIQCQVDSQVTMMFWYRQQPGQSLTLIATANQGSEATYESGFVIDKFPISRPNLTFSTLTVSNMSPEDSSIYLCSVAKTVRNTEAFFGQGTRLTVV.

This clonotype showed up just a few times. This sequence joins TRBV2 and TRBJ2-4; D uncertain. Trimming removed 6 bases at V and 0 bases at J, with 12 bases between. CDR3 size: 15 residues. The germline gives CDR1 SNHLY, CDR2 FYNNEI. CDR3 bases: TGTGCCAGCAGGGCGAGTCCTTTAGCCAAAAACATTCAGTACTTC. It specifies CASRASPLAKNIQYF.

In this sample, this clonotype turned up a few times. This chain uses TRBV6-6 with TRBJ2-1; D may be TRBD2 (5 bases). The CDR3 extends over 13 amino acids. The germline V gene has CDR1 MNHNY and CDR2 SVGAGI (reference sequence). V was clipped by 5 bases and J by 8 bases, with 13 bases between them. CDR3 loop: CASSLLVLDEQFF. The CDR3 nucleotides are TGTGCCAGCAGTCTACTAGTGCTAGATGAGCAGTTCTTC.

This rearrangement joins TRBV28 to TRBJ1-1; D is uncertain. Germline V gene lookup returns CDR1 MDHEN and CDR2 SYDVKM. The CDR3 has 14 residues. Trimming took off 0 bases at V and 1 base at J, with 6 bases between the two ends. CDR3 region: CASSLWRENTEAFF. The DNA for the CDR3 is TGTGCCAGCAGTTTATGGAGGGAGAACACTGAAGCTTTCTTT.

This clonotype was seen repeatedly, ten times or more. The V call is TRBV5-5, the J call TRBJ1-2; no firm D call. The V end lost 0 bases, the J end lost 4 bases, and 13 bases lay between the germline ends. CDR1 is SGHKS and CDR2 is YYEKEE in the germline V gene (reference sequence). CDR3 size: 15 residues. CDR3 sequence: CASSLARGGVYGYTF. The CDR3, as DNA: TGTGCCAGCAGCTTGGCCCGAGGTGGGGTCTATGGCTACACCTTC.

This clonotype has more than one count but fewer than ten. The chain employs TRBV29-1 and TRBJ1-1; D might be TRBD1 (6 bases). CDR1 and CDR2 from the germline V gene are SQVTM and ANQGSEA. This CDR3 region has 12 residues. V shed 7 bases and J shed 1 base, with 10 bases lying between them. The CDR3 here is CSGRGPNTEAFF. CDR3 nucleotide sequence: TGCAGCGGCAGGGGCCCGAACACTGAAGCTTTCTTT.

The rearrangement uses TRBV29-1 and TRBJ2-4, with TRBD1 as a possible D gene (6 bases). TRBJ2-7 explains the end of the DNA better; the J call may be wrong. From germline, CDR1 is SQVTM and CDR2 ANQGSEA. This CDR3 has 15 residues. The CDR3 is CSVAQGYLTNYEQYF. CDR3 DNA: TGCAGCGTCGCCCAGGGGTACCTTACGAACTACGAGCAGTACTTC.

This chain connects TRBV20-1 to TRBJ2-1, with unresolved D. V lost 0 bases to trimming and J lost 8 bases, with 11 bases between them. CDR1 and CDR2 from the germline V gene are DFQATT and SNEGSKA (reference sequence). The CDR3 has 13 residues. The CDR3 nucleotides are TGCAGTGCTAGAGACCCGTTTGTATATGAGCAGTTCTTC. This encodes CSARDPFVYEQFF.

This chain joins TRBV14 and TRBJ2-3; D is perhaps TRBD2 (6 bases). The V end was cut by 0 bases, the J end by 2 bases, with 12 bases between. The length of the CDR3 is 16 residues. CDR1 SGHDN and CDR2 FVKESK come from the germline V gene. The DNA of the CDR3 is TGTGCCAGCAGCCAAGACTCCGGGACTGTCACAGATACGCAGTATTTT. It specifies CASSQDSGTVTDTQYF.

This clonotype appeared a few times. The chain combines TRBV7-9 with TRBJ1-1, with D tentatively TRBD1 (5 bases). Trimming removed 5 bases from V and 3 bases from J, with 19 bases in between. The V gene's germline CDR1 is SEHNR and CDR2 FQNEAQ (reference sequence). This CDR3 contains 16 residues. For the CDR3, the DNA is TGTGCCAGCAGCCCACCCCGTCGGGGGTTGGACACTGAAGCTTTCTTT. It yields the protein CASSPPRRGLDTEAFF.

This clonotype has a handful of counts. One end of the junction fails to match germline, which may point to a read error. This chain links TRBV5-1 with TRBJ1-1; possible D gene TRBD1, 5 bases. The germline V gene has CDR1 SGHRS and CDR2 YFSETQ. The CDR3 runs 13 residues. CDR3 sequence (DNA): TGTGCCAGCAGTTTTGACAGAGACACTGAAGCTTTCTTT. Its protein is CASSFDRDTEAFF.

This clonotype was found a few times. The gene calls are TRBV20-1 and TRBJ2-3; D might be TRBD1 (5 bases). CDR1 is DFQATT, CDR2 SNEGSKA, per germline (reference sequence). The CDR3 consists of 13 residues. V was trimmed by 4 bases and J by 3 bases, leaving 11 bases between them. CDR3: CSAIQTVTDTQYF. The CDR3 region has the DNA TGCAGTGCTATCCAGACAGTTACAGATACGCAGTATTTT.

The chain joins TRBV20-1 to TRBJ2-1, with TRBD2 identical over 11 bases. The CDR3 has 13 residues. The V gene end was trimmed by 6 bases and the J gene end by 5 bases; junction bases not matched to a gene: 3. Germline V gives CDR1 DFQATT, CDR2 SNEGSKA (reference sequence). The CDR3 DNA reads as TGCAGTGCCGAGGGACTAGCGGACAATGAGCAGTTCTTC. It codes for CSAEGLADNEQFF.

J is TRBJ2-1 and V is TRBV27, with D perhaps being TRBD1 or TRBD2 (5 bases each). The CDR3 totals 14 residues. Germline V gene sequence: CDR1 MNHEY, CDR2 SMNVEV (reference sequence). The ends were cut back, 8 bases at V and 3 bases at J, with 14 bases in the middle. The CDR3 sequence: CASGAGSDYNEQFF. CDR3 nucleotides: TGTGCCAGCGGGGCTGGGAGCGACTACAATGAGCAGTTCTTC.

There are a few counts of this clonotype. The V and J genes are TRBV12-3 or TRBV12-4 and TRBJ1-1; D may be TRBD1 (6 bases). V was clipped by 0 bases and J by 8 bases, with 10 bases between them. This CDR3 has 13 residues. CDR3 in amino acids: CASSLAQGLEAFF. The CDR3 region has the DNA TGTGCCAGCAGTTTAGCCCAGGGGTTGGAAGCTTTCTTT.